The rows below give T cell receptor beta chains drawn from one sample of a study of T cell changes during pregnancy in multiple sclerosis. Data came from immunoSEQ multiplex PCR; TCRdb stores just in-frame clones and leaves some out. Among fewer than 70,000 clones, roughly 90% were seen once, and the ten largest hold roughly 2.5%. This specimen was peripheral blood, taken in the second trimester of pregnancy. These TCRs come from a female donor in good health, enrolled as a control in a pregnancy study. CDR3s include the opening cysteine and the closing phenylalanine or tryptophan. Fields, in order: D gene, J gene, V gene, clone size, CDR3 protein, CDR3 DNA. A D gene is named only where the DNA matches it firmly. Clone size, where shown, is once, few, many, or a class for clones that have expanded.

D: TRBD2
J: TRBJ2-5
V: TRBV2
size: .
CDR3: CASSDVLSGGIKETQYF
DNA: TGTGCCAGCAGTGACGTCCTTAGCGGGGGAATAAAAGAGACCCAGTACTTC

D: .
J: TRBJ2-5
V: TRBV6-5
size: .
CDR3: CASRPRETQYF
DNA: TGTGCCAGCCGCCCCAGAGAGACCCAGTACTTC

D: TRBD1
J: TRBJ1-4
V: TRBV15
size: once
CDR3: CATSRNVGQGHEKLFF
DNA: TGTGCCACCAGCAGAAACGTGGGACAGGGTCATGAAAAACTGTTTTTT

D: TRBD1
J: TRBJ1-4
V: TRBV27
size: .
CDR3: CASSLQGVNEKLFF
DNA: TGTGCCAGCAGTCTACAGGGGGTTAATGAAAAACTGTTTTTT

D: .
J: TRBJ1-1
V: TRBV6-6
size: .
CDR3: CASSYSKTRITEAFF
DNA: TGTGCCAGCAGTTACTCAAAGACAAGGATCACTGAAGCTTTCTTT

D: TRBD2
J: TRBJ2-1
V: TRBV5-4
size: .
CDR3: CASSKGLAGDTVFF
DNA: TGTGCCAGCAGCAAGGGACTAGCGGGGGATACTGTGTTCTTC

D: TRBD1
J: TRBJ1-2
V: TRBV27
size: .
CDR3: CASPDRGQRYGYTF
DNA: TGTGCCAGCCCGGACAGGGGGCAACGCTATGGCTACACCTTC

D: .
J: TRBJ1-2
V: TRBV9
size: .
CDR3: CASSVTGNYGYTF
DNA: TGTGCCAGCAGCGTAACGGGGAACTATGGCTACACCTTC

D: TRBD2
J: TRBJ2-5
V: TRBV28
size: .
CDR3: CASRPPRPAGGQETQYF
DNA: TGTGCCAGCAGACCTCCACGGCCAGCGGGAGGTCAAGAGACCCAGTACTTC

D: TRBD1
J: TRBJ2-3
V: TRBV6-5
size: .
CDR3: CASSYSTGNTDTQYF
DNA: TGTGCCAGCAGTTACTCGACAGGGAACACAGATACGCAGTATTTT

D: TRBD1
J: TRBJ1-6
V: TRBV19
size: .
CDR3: CASSGQGNSPLHF
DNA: TGTGCCAGTTCAGGACAGGGGAATTCACCCCTCCACTTT

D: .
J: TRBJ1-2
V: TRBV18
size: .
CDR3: CASSPPVWGQGYTF
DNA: TGTGCCAGCTCACCACCGGTTTGGGGGCAGGGCTACACCTTC

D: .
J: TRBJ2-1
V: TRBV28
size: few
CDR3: CASSTSSYNEQFF
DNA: TGTGCCAGCAGCACCAGCTCCTACAATGAGCAGTTCTTC

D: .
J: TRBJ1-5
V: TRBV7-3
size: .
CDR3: CASSADGNQPQHF
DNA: TGTGCCAGCAGCGCCGACGGGAATCAGCCCCAGCATTTT

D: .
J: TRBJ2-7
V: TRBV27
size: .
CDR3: CASSLAGTHEQYF
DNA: TGTGCCAGCAGTTTAGCGGGTACCCACGAGCAGTACTTC

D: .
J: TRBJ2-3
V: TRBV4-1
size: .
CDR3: CASSRTTQGDTQYF
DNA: TGCGCCAGCAGCCGGACGACCCAGGGAGATACGCAGTATTTT

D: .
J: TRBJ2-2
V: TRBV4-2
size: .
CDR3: CASSQVVGAQVTGELFF
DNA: TGTGCCAGCAGCCAAGTGGTAGGGGCGCAGGTCACCGGGGAGCTGTTTTTT

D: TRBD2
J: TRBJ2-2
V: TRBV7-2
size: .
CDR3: CASRSGANTGELFF
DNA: TGTGCCAGCAGGAGCGGGGCGAACACCGGGGAGCTGTTTTTT

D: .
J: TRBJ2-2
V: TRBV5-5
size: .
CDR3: CASSFLSNPRTGELFF
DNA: TGTGCCAGCAGCTTTCTCAGCAACCCGCGGACCGGGGAGCTGTTTTTT

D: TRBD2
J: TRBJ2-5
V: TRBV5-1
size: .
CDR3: CASNGGIEETQYF
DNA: TGCGCCAGTAACGGGGGGATCGAAGAGACCCAGTACTTC

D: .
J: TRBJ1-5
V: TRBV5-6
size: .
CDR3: CASSLAVRGNQPQHF
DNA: TGTGCCAGCAGCTTGGCGGTTAGGGGAAATCAGCCCCAGCATTTT

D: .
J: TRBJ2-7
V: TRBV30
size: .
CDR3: CAWSEKGYSTYEQYF
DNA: TGTGCCTGGAGTGAGAAGGGGTATTCTACCTACGAGCAGTACTTC

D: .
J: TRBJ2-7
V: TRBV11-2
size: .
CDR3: CASSSDGGGEQYF
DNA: TGTGCCAGCAGCTCGGACGGAGGTGGCGAGCAGTACTTC

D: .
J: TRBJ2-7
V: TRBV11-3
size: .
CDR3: CASSLGAGSSYEQYF
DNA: TGTGCCAGCAGCTTAGGGGCGGGGAGCTCCTACGAGCAGTACTTC

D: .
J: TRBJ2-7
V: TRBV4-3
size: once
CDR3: CASSQDVETYEQYF
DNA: TGCGCCAGCAGCCAAGATGTCGAGACTTACGAGCAGTACTTC

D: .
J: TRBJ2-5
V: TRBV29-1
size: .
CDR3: CSVRPVGYPEKPETQYF
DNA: TGCAGCGTCCGACCCGTGGGTTACCCGGAGAAGCCAGAGACCCAGTACTTC

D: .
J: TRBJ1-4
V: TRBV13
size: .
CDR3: CASSLGAGTNEKLFF
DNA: TGTGCCAGCAGCTTAGGCGCGGGAACTAATGAAAAACTGTTTTTT

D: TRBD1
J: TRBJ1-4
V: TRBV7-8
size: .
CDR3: CASSLGGQLYNEKLFF
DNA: TGTGCCAGCAGCTTAGGGGGACAGCTTTATAATGAAAAACTGTTTTTT

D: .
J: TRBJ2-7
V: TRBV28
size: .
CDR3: CASSLPPLYYEQYF
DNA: TGTGCCAGCAGTTTACCCCCCCTCTACTACGAGCAGTACTTC

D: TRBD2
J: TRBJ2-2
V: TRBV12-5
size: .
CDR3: CASGYSGTSGHRELFF
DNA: TGTGCTAGTGGTTATTCCGGGACTAGCGGTCACCGGGAGCTGTTTTTT

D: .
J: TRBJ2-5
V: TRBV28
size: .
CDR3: CASSFPGLGETQYF
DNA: TGTGCCAGCAGTTTTCCGGGTCTCGGGGAGACCCAGTACTTC

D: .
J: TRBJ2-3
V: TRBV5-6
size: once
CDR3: CASSLGSGTDTQYF
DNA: TGTGCCAGCAGCTTGGGTAGCGGAACAGATACGCAGTATTTT

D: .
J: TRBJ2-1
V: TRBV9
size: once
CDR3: CASSQEVIGNEQFF
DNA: TGTGCCAGCAGTCAAGAGGTAATCGGCAATGAGCAGTTCTTC

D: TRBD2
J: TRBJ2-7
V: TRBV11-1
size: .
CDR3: CASSSLAGGSYEQYF
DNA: TGTGCCAGCAGCTCTTTAGCGGGGGGCTCCTACGAGCAGTACTTC

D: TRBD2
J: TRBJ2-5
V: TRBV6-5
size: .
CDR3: CASSYYRGGETQYF
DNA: TGTGCCAGCAGTTACTATCGGGGGGGAGAGACCCAGTACTTC

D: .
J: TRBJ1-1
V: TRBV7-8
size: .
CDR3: CASSPGLDTEAFF
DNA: TGTGCCAGCAGCCCGGGGTTAGACACTGAAGCTTTCTTT

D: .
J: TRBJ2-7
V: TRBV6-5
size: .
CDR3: CASRSDTRSSYEQYF
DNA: TGTGCCAGCAGATCGGACACCAGGAGCTCCTACGAGCAGTACTTC

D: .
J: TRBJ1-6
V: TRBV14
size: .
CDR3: CASSQSGRANSPLHF
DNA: TGTGCCAGCAGCCAGTCAGGGAGGGCCAATTCACCCCTCCACTTT

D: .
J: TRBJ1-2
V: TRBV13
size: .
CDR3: CASSLLGANYGYTF
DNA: TGTGCCAGCAGCTTACTAGGGGCTAACTATGGCTACACCTTC

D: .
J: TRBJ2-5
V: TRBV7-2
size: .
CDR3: CASSFTRVQETQYF
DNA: TGTGCCAGCAGCTTTACACGTGTTCAAGAGACCCAGTACTTC

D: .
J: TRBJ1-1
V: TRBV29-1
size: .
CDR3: CSVEEVGDTEAFF
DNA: TGCAGCGTTGAAGAGGTAGGGGACACTGAAGCTTTCTTT

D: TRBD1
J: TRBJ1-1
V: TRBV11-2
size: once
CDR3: CASSPWDRGVSNEAFF
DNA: TGTGCCAGCAGTCCTTGGGACAGGGGGGTTAGTAATGAAGCTTTCTTT

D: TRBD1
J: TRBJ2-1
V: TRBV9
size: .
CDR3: CASSVGGTGTNEQFF
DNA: TGTGCCAGCAGCGTAGGGGGGACAGGGACCAATGAGCAGTTCTTC

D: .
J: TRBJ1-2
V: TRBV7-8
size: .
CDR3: CASSLNRMGGVGYTF
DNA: TGTGCCAGCAGCTTAAATCGTATGGGCGGGGTTGGCTACACCTTC

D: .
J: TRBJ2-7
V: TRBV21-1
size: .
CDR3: CASSKRVGALLYEQYF
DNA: TGTGCCAGCAGCAAGCGCGTGGGGGCCCTCCTCTACGAGCAGTACTTC

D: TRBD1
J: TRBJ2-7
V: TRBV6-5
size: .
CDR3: CASSSQGPIAYEQYF
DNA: TGTGCCAGCAGCTCACAGGGGCCTATCGCCTACGAGCAGTACTTC

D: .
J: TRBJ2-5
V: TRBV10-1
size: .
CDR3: CASSGGDMETQYF
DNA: TGCGCCAGCAGTGGTGGGGACATGGAGACCCAGTACTTC

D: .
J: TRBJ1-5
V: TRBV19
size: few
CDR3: CASSHRGGYQPQHF
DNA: TGTGCCAGTAGCCACCGGGGGGGGTATCAGCCCCAGCATTTT

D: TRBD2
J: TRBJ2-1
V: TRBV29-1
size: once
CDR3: CSVKSGGSSYNEQFF
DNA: TGCAGCGTGAAGAGCGGGGGGAGCTCCTACAATGAGCAGTTCTTC

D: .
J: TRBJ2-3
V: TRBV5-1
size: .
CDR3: CASSNGGTDTQYF
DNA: TGCGCCAGCAGCAACGGAGGCACAGATACGCAGTATTTT

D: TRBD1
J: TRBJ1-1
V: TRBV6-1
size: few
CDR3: CASSEAPGTGHTEAFF
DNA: TGTGCCAGCAGTGAGGCTCCCGGGACAGGGCACACTGAAGCTTTCTTT

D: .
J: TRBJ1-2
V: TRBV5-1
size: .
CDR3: CASPPRWLANYGYTF
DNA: TGCGCCAGCCCGCCGAGGTGGTTAGCTAACTATGGCTACACCTTC

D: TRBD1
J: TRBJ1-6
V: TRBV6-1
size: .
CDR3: CASSPGTGDSPLHF
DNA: TGTGCCAGCAGTCCCGGGACAGGGGATTCACCCCTCCACTTT

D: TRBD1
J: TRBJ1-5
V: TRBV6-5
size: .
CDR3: CASRPTGGSNQPQHF
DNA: TGTGCCAGCAGGCCCACAGGGGGTAGCAATCAGCCCCAGCATTTT